The source of this T cell receptor beta chain is a study of beta chain features in type 1 diabetes. Study as a whole: Roughly 98 million sorted cells were examined across all samples. Study conclusions and caveats: The naive, central memory and Treg TCRB repertoires of patients appeared to be more similar to one another than those of healthy donors. Shortening of TCRB CDR3s, moderate but significant, appeared in all four CD4+ subsets of Type 1 diabetes patients.

Germline CDR1 and CDR2: MGHRA and YSYEKL. The CDR3 covers 15 residues. V was clipped by 4 bases and J by 3 bases; unmatched bases: 8. The whole isolated RNA underwent reverse transcription, so sequencing captured expressed TCRB transcripts. Clones were sequenced by immunoSEQ multiplex PCR, and TCRdb holds only the in-frame ones, with some missing. The sample lists 130,000 or so clones; approximately 9% were seen once. As to this clone: Its antigen is unknown.

The collection from each donor was one heparinised blood draw averaging approximately 110 mL. Material: central memory CD4+ T cells from blood. The genes are TRBV4-1 and TRBJ1-1; TRBD1 aligns across 7 bases. This receptor was obtained from a man aged 25 to 40 with type 1 diabetes. CDR3 bases: TGCGCCAGCAGCCGAACCGGGACAGCGGACACTGAAGCTTTCTTT. Its translation is CASSRTGTADTEAFF.